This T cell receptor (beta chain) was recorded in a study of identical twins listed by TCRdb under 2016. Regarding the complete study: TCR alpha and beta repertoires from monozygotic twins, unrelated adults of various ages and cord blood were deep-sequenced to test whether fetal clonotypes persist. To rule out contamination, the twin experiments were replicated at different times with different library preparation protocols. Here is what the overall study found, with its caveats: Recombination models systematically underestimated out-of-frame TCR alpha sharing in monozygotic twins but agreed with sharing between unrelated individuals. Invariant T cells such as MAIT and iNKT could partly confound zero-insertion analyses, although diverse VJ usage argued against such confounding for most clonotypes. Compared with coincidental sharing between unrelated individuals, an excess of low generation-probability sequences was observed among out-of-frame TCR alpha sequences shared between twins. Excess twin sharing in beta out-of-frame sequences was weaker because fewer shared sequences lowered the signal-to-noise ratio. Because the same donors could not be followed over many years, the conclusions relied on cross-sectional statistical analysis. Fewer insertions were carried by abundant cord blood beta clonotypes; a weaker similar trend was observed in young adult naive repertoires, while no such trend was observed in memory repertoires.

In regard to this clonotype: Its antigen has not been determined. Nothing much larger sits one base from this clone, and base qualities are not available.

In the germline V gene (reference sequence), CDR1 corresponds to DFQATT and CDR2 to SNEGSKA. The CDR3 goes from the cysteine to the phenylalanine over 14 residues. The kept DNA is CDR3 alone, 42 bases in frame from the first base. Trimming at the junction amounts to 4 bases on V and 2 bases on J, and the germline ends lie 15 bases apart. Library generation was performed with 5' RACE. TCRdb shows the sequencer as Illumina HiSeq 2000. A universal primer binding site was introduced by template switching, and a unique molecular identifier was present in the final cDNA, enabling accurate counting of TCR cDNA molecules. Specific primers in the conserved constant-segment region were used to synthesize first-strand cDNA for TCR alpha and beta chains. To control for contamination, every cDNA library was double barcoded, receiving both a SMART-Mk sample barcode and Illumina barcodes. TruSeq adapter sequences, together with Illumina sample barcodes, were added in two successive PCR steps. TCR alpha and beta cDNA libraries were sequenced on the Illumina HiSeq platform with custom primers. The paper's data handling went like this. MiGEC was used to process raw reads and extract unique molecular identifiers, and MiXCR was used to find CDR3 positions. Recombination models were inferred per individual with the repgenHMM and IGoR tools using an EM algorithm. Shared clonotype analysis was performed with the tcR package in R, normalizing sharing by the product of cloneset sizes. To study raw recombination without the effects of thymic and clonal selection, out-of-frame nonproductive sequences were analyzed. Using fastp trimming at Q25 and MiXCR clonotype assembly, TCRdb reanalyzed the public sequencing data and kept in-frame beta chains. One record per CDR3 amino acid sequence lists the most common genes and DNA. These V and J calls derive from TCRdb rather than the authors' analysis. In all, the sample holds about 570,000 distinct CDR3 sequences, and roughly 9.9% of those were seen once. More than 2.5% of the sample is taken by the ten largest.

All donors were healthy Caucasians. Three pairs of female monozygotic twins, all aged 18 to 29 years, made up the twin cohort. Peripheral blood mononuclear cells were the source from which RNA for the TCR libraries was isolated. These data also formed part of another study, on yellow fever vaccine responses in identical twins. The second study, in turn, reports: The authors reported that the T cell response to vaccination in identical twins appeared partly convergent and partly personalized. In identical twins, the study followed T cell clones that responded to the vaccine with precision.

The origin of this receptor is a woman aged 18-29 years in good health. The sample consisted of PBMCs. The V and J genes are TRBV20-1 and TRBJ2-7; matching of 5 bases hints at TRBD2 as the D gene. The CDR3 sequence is CSANQRDNTYEQYF. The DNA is TGCAGTGCTAATCAGAGGGATAATACCTACGAGCAGTACTTC.